This T cell receptor beta chain was profiled in a study of T cell responses to AZD1222 COVID-19 vaccine. The study, taken as a whole, reports: Donors were chiefly white British, with a greater number of females, and clonal diversity was perhaps underestimated. Spike-specific TCR breadth and depth rose after two AZD1222 doses.

With regard to this clone: The antigen is unknown.

Produced via immunoSEQ multiplex PCR; TCRdb's table is partial and in-frame only. In the table there are about 99,000 clones, about 85% of which are singletons. The CDR3 contains 13 residues. Trimming at V came to 8 bases and at J to 5 bases, leaving 5 bases not matched to a gene. The germline CDR1 and CDR2 sequences are MNHNY and SVGAGI (reference sequence). This clonotype was sampled from an adult in good health. The sequencing here drew on peripheral blood, taken on day 0 of AZD1222 vaccination. The rearrangement links TRBV6-6 to TRBJ1-5; 8 nucleotides agree with TRBD1. Written as DNA, the CDR3 is TGTGCCAGCCAAGGACAGGGAGATCAGCCCCAGCATTTT. Translation gives CASQGQGDQPQHF.